What follows are 26 T cell receptor beta chains derived from one specimen sequenced in a study of CD4 T cells in relation to SARS-CoV-2 and coronaviruses. Before the COVID-19 pandemic, during about 2010-2018, CD4+ T cells were taken from unexposed donors. Using immunoSEQ multiplex PCR, the repertoire was profiled, and TCRdb retains in-frame clones only, with some absent. The sample has around 65,000 clones; around 87% are singletons. The sequencing input was memory CD4+ T cells from PBMCs. These TCRs come from a human donor in good health.

The J gene is TRBJ2-1, the V gene TRBV2, with 10 bases identical to TRBD2. Trimming took 7 bases from V and 6 from J; bases not matched to a gene: 12. Germline CDR1 reads SNHLY; CDR2 reads FYNNEI. This CDR3 has 16 amino acids. The CDR3 sequence: CASTLAGPRLANEQFF. Written as DNA, the CDR3 is TGTGCCAGCACACTAGCGGGACCCCGCCTGGCCAATGAGCAGTTCTTC.

The J gene is TRBJ1-5, the V gene TRBV5-6; TRBD1 might be the D (5 bases). Germline V CDR1 and CDR2: SGHDT, YYEEEE. The CDR3 loop spans 14 amino acids. The V end lost 4 bases, the J end lost 3 bases, and 11 bases lay between the germline ends. The CDR3 DNA sequence: TGTGCCAGCAGCACCCCCGGACACAATCAGCCCCAGCATTTT. This sequence encodes CASSTPGHNQPQHF.

The table lists this clone with a count of one. The chain is built from TRBV15 and TRBJ2-5; 9 bases fit TRBD2. The CDR3 is made up of 14 amino acids. Losses at the gene ends were 5 bases for V and 4 bases for J; bases not matched to a gene: 5. Germline loops: CDR1 LNHNV, CDR2 YYDKDF (reference sequence). CDR3 sequence: CATSGGREGETQYF. CDR3 DNA sequence: TGTGCCACCAGCGGGGGGCGGGAGGGAGAGACCCAGTACTTC.

V and J are TRBV5-1 and TRBJ2-4; 10 nucleotides agree with TRBD2. The CDR3 is made up of 16 amino acids. V was clipped by 4 bases and J by 5 bases; unmatched bases: 9. The germline V gene encodes CDR1 SGHRS and CDR2 YFSETQ. CDR3: CASSRVASGSQNIQYF. The CDR3 nucleotides read TGCGCCAGCAGCCGTGTGGCTAGCGGGAGTCAAAACATTCAGTACTTC.

This clone appeared a few times. The CDR3 protein is CAWMRVGSPLHF. The CDR3 DNA sequence: TGTGCCTGGATGAGGGTGGGCTCACCCCTCCACTTT. The genes are TRBV30 and TRBJ1-6; D gene uncertain. This CDR3 has 12 residues. The V gene's germline CDR1 is GTSNPN and CDR2 SVGIG (reference sequence). Trimming stripped 4 bases from V and 10 bases from J, with 11 bases between.

The chain employs TRBV6-2 or TRBV6-3 and TRBJ1-1; 7 nucleotides match TRBD1. There are 17 residues in the CDR3. Trimming removed 6 bases from V and 3 bases from J; junction bases left unmatched: 16. Germline lookup yields CDR1 MNHEY and CDR2 SVGEGT. Here the CDR3 reads CASSDYAQGGIHTEAFF. The DNA for the CDR3 is TGTGCCAGCAGCGACTACGCTCAGGGGGGAATACACACTGAAGCTTTCTTT.

The gene calls are TRBV18 and TRBJ2-4; possible D gene TRBD2, 5 bases. CDR1 and CDR2 from the germline V gene are KGHSH and LQKENI. There are 16 residues in the CDR3. Trimming removed 3 bases from V and 6 bases from J, with 18 bases in between. The CDR3 reads CASSPKGERDGNIQYF. CDR3 bases: TGTGCCAGCTCACCGAAAGGAGAGAGGGATGGAAACATTCAGTACTTC.

This rearrangement joins TRBV6-5 to TRBJ2-5; a possible D gene is TRBD2 (6 bases). CDR1 is MNHEY and CDR2 is SVGAGI in the germline V gene. V dropped 8 bases and J dropped 4 bases, with 11 bases sitting between them. The CDR3 runs to 12 residues. The CDR3 nucleotides are TGTGCCAGCGCACTCGGGGGAGAGACCCAGTACTTC. It translates to CASALGGETQYF.

The chain links TRBV7-3 to TRBJ1-6; D is undetermined. Trimming shortened V by 1 base and J by 6 bases, and 4 bases separated the two germline ends. Germline-derived CDR1 and CDR2 are SGHTA and FQGTGA. The CDR3 is made up of 13 amino acids. This chain's CDR3 is CASSLMVNSPLHF. The CDR3 bases are TGTGCCAGCAGCTTAATGGTTAATTCACCCCTCCACTTT.

V and J are TRBV29-1 and TRBJ1-2; 12 positions agree with TRBD1. The CDR3 runs to 15 residues. J lost 7 bases, V lost 6 bases, and 12 bases had no gene match. The germline gives CDR1 SQVTM, CDR2 ANQGSEA. The CDR3: CSVRGQGATYSGYTF. The CDR3 nucleotides are TGCAGCGTCCGGGGACAGGGGGCGACGTATTCTGGCTACACCTTC.

This chain connects TRBV9 to TRBJ2-3; D is ambiguous. The germline V gene encodes CDR1 SGDLS and CDR2 YYNGEE. The CDR3 runs 14 residues. Trimming removed 5 bases from V and 1 base from J, with 11 bases in between. This CDR3 reads CASRKGQGTDTQYF. The CDR3 DNA reads as TGTGCCAGCAGAAAGGGCCAGGGCACAGATACGCAGTATTTT. Drawing the rest from reference TRBV9 and TRBJ2-3, the complete variable domain is DSGVTQTPKHLITATGQRVTLRCSPRSGDLSVYWYQQSLDQGLQFLIQYYNGEERAKGNILERFSAQQFPDLHSELNLSSLELGDSALYFCASRKGQGTDTQYFGPGTRLTVL.

The chain combines TRBV28 with TRBJ2-7; no clear D. The CDR3 covers 12 residues. The germline V gene has CDR1 MDHEN and CDR2 SYDVKM. Trimming stripped 3 bases from V and 5 bases from J, with 8 bases between. CDR3 amino acids: CASSLYVDEQYF. As DNA, the CDR3 is TGTGCCAGCAGTTTGTATGTGGACGAGCAGTACTTC. Complete variable domain (other parts from reference TRBV28 and TRBJ2-7): DVKVTQSSRYLVKRTGEKVFLECVQDMDHENMFWYRQDPGLGLRLIYFSYDVKMKEKGDIPEGYSVSREKKERFSLILESASTNQTSMYLCASSLYVDEQYFGPGTRLTVT.

The rearrangement uses TRBV10-1 and TRBJ2-3, with TRBD2 matching 7 bases. CDR1 WNHNN and CDR2 SYGVQD come from the germline V gene (reference sequence). Trimming took 8 bases from V and 3 from J; bases not matched to a gene: 17. The CDR3 has 17 amino acids. CDR3 in amino acids: CASATSCGSPITDTQYF. The CDR3 bases are TGCGCCAGCGCTACCTCGTGCGGGAGCCCGATAACAGATACGCAGTATTTT.

The chain is built from TRBV27 and TRBJ2-2; D ambiguous. The V end was cut by 6 bases, the J end by 2 bases, with 4 bases between. The CDR3 is made up of 12 amino acids. The V gene's germline CDR1 is MNHEY and CDR2 SMNVEV (reference sequence). The CDR3 coding sequence is TGTGCCAGCAGCACAAACACCGGGGAGCTGTTTTTT. Translation gives CASSTNTGELFF.

The table lists this clone with a count of one. The chain uses TRBV27 and TRBJ1-6; D is unclear. Between the trimmed V and J ends, which lost 5 bases and 7 bases, there was a span of 18 bases. The CDR3 is made up of 16 amino acids. Germline V CDR1 and CDR2: MNHEY, SMNVEV (reference sequence). The CDR3 sequence: CASSTAHTHGNSPLHF. CDR3 bases: TGTGCCAGCAGTACCGCCCACACCCATGGGAATTCACCCCTCCACTTT.

V gene TRBV7-2 combines with J gene TRBJ1-6; D possibly corresponds to TRBD1 (5 bases). V was shortened by 1 base and J by 9 bases, with 13 bases between the two germline ends. Germline CDR1 is SGHTA and CDR2 is FQGNSA. The CDR3 has 15 amino acids. CDR3: CASSLGSGQSSPLHF. CDR3 nucleotides: TGTGCCAGCAGCTTAGGTTCGGGGCAGAGTTCACCCCTCCACTTT.

The table lists this clone with a count of one. The V call is TRBV5-1, the J call TRBJ2-3, with D maybe TRBD1 (5 bases). This CDR3 is built from 15 residues. CDR1 and CDR2 (germline): SGHRS, YFSETQ. V dropped 0 bases and J dropped 5 bases, with 13 bases sitting between them. The DNA of the CDR3 is TGCGCCAGCAGCTTGGAGCCCAGGGCGGTAGATACGCAGTATTTT. As protein: CASSLEPRAVDTQYF.

This chain joins TRBV3-1 (or the pseudogene TRBV3-2) and TRBJ1-1; a weak D match, TRBD1 (5 bases). The CDR3 extends over 15 amino acids. Germline V gene sequence: CDR1 LGHDT, CDR2 YNNKEL (reference sequence). V was clipped by 3 bases and J by 3 bases, with 14 bases between them. In DNA form, the CDR3 reads TGTGCCAGCAGCCATTCAGGGAGTAGCGACACTGAAGCTTTCTTT. Translated, it gives CASSHSGSSDTEAFF.

The rearrangement links TRBV3-1 (or the pseudogene TRBV3-2) to TRBJ2-3; 10 nucleotides agree with TRBD2. The CDR3 is made up of 16 amino acids. V was pared by 0 bases and J by 1 base, with 1 base of the junction left unmatched. CDR1 LGHDT and CDR2 YNNKEL come from the germline V gene (reference sequence). The CDR3 spells CASSQDLAGGTDTQYF. CDR3 coding DNA: TGTGCCAGCAGCCAAGACCTAGCGGGGGGCACAGATACGCAGTATTTT.

The chain combines TRBV29-1 with TRBJ2-3, with D perhaps matching TRBD1 (6 bases). V was pared by 4 bases and J by 3 bases, with 8 bases between. Germline CDR1 and CDR2: SQVTM and ANQGSEA. The CDR3 loop spans 12 amino acids. The CDR3 spells CSVARGTDTQYF. Here the CDR3 DNA reads TGCAGCGTTGCCAGGGGTACAGATACGCAGTATTTT.

V gene TRBV4-3 combines with J gene TRBJ1-2; D unresolved. CDR3 length: 15 residues. Trimming took 0 bases from V and 2 from J, leaving 10 bases between them. The germline V gene encodes CDR1 LGHNA and CDR2 YSLEER. The CDR3 protein is CASSQDSARNYGYTF. The CDR3 DNA sequence: TGCGCCAGCAGCCAAGATAGTGCCAGAAACTATGGCTACACCTTC.

The genes are TRBV30 and TRBJ2-5; the match to TRBD2 covers 13 bases. This CDR3 is built from 15 residues. Germline CDR1 and CDR2: GTSNPN and SVGIG (reference sequence). Losses at the gene ends were 1 base for V and 4 bases for J; bases not matched to a gene: 3. The chain's CDR3 is CAWSGLAGGGETQYF. CDR3 sequence (DNA): TGTGCCTGGAGTGGACTAGCGGGGGGAGGAGAGACCCAGTACTTC.

The V gene is TRBV28, the J gene TRBJ1-2, with D maybe TRBD1 (5 bases). Germline values: CDR1 MDHEN, CDR2 SYDVKM. CDR3 size: 12 residues. V was clipped by 4 bases and J by 7 bases, with 10 bases between them. The CDR3 reads CASSSTETGYTF. CDR3 coding DNA: TGTGCCAGCAGTTCGACAGAAACTGGCTACACCTTC.

This clone came up once. V usage is TRBV6-2 or TRBV6-3 and J usage is TRBJ2-2, with TRBD1 matching over 11 bases. Trimming at V came to 6 bases and at J to 7 bases, leaving 7 bases not matched to a gene. Germline V lookup: CDR1 MNHEY, CDR2 SVGEGT. The CDR3 covers 15 residues. CDR3 coding DNA: TGTGCCAGCAGCTCTTCGGGACAGGGGGACGGGGAGCTGTTTTTT. Its protein is CASSSSGQGDGELFF.

This clone was seen just once. The chain uses TRBV9 and TRBJ2-3; TRBD2 matches at 7 bases. Per the germline V gene, CDR1 is SGDLS and CDR2 is YYNGEE. V shed 0 bases, J shed 5 bases, and the junction held 9 bases outside the gene matches. This CDR3 has 16 residues. The CDR3 DNA reads as TGTGCCAGCAGCGTAGAGGGATGGGTAGCGGGAGATACGCAGTATTTT. Its protein product is CASSVEGWVAGDTQYF.

V usage is TRBV7-8 and J usage is TRBJ1-4, with D perhaps TRBD1 (5 bases). The CDR3 loop spans 14 amino acids. The germline CDR1 and CDR2 sequences are SGHVS and FQNEAQ. Trimming shortened V by 4 bases and J by 4 bases, and 10 bases separated the two germline ends. The CDR3 nucleotides are TGTGCCAGCAGCTCGATGGGGGTTAATGAAAAACTGTTTTTT. This gives the protein CASSSMGVNEKLFF.